This T cell receptor (beta chain) was captured in a study of cytomegalovirus exposure and HLA in healthy donors (dated by TCRdb to about 2017). Regarding the study in general: According to an earlier analysis of several hundred of the donors, about 180 million T cells yielded some 110 million unique TCR beta sequences and approximately 280 Gb of sequence data. Every discovery cohort repertoire had been produced on one sequencing platform. A later genetic analysis used genome-wide SNP genotypes for about 55% of the 666 donors, treating that subset as a discovery cohort. In a later analysis, previously published TCR beta repertoires from 670 or so donors were re-analyzed and high-resolution HLA genotyping was added so that TCR occurrence patterns could be studied. The study aimed to test whether cataloging public T cell receptors could reveal signatures of past pathogen exposure. High-throughput TCR immunosequencing, statistical association of individual TCRs with disease status, and machine learning were combined to predict cytomegalovirus infection status. On average, around 230,000 unique TCR beta nucleotide sequences were sequenced per donor among about 400 genotyped donors of the cohort, with 15% to 20% of those sequences being non-productive. A separate validation cohort of approximately 120 different subjects was used in addition to the approximately 610-subject first cohort. Among the roughly 400 genotyped donors, approximately 82% belonged to the genetic ancestry cluster associated with self-reported Caucasian donors. An earlier analysis of 587 of the donors used high-throughput TCR beta sequencing to judge whether each TCR beta V gene segment behaved as functional or pseudogenic. Class I and class II HLA loci were covered by the typing at four-digit resolution. A few DR-DQ haplotypes were handled as single units for association and clustering because linkage in the cohort was strong. Using immunosequencing, the study profiled T cell repertoires from around 670 subjects and related those repertoires to cytomegalovirus serostatus. The number of typed donors differed by locus: roughly 620-640 for A, B, C, DRB1 and DQB1; some 540 for DQA1; around 580 for DPA1; and about 470 for DPB1. Alongside the repertoire data, information on donor age, sex, ethnicity and CMV serostatus was compiled. About 280 gigabases of sequencing data and tens of millions of unique TCR sequences made up an early release that covered several hundred HLA-typed donors. Rather than drawing on any new phenotypic data, the later analysis identified candidate immune exposures from TCR beta sequences and the way those sequences occurred across donors. Paper-wide results and their limitations: Correlated functional status among segregating V segments might reflect linkage disequilibrium, but an unknown experimental factor could not be ruled out. In a later genetic analysis, fewer N-insertions in productive TCRs were reported among donors in an Asian-associated ancestry cluster than the roughly 670-donor mean. Specific HLA alleles were associated with 15,000 to 20,000 TCR beta sequences at a false discovery rate of 0.05 in a later analysis. In this cohort, only TCR beta chains were sequenced, and detectable features were limited by the absence of alpha or paired-chain data. Three of the identified cytomegalovirus-associated TCR beta chains were confirmed in vitro to be specific for cytomegalovirus antigens. Because the 87-base-pair reads could not distinguish some IMGT-functional V segments, including TRBV6-2 and TRBV6-3, those segments were excluded. When HLA alleles, especially DR and DQ, strongly co-occurred, attributing TCR associations to individual alleles was difficult. In a later analysis, the rate of TCR association differed among HLA loci, with DRB1 alleles having the most associated TCRs and HLA-C alleles having the fewest. Most TCR sequences were observed very rarely across donors, whereas some public TCRs were present in many individuals. The sequencing pipeline was judged likely to have produced a cluster of highly shared sequence variants as a technical artifact. The presence/absence analyses assumed that sequencing depth was roughly uniform across donors, and that assumption may not be true. Over 15 rarely observed V segments, including chromosome 9 orphons, were excluded from the earlier analysis of a few hundred of the donors because counts were too low. A later genetic analysis associated a missense DCLRE1C variant with V-gene and J-gene trimming of TCR beta chains, and an independent cohort replicated the association. According to a later analysis, most CMV-associated TCR beta chains appeared to be HLA-restricted, and the HLA associations seemed to be driven largely by CMV exposure. Because HLA typing was missing for some donors at each locus, association tests included only the typed subset. According to a later analysis, parvovirus B19, influenza, CMV and Epstein-Barr virus appeared linked to several top co-occurrence clusters. The authors suggested that the approach could potentially be extended to other disease states and immunological phenotypes. A further reported finding was that TCR beta sequences accurately predicted the HLA-A and HLA-B alleles for most subjects in the first cohort. Compared with equally common non-associated chains, HLA-associated TCR beta chains in a later analysis were more clonally expanded and had lower generation probabilities. Broadly in line with IMGT annotations, most TCR beta V segments showed up in productive rearrangements about 90% or about 30% of the time in an earlier analysis of 587 of the donors. In both the original and validation cohorts, the classifier was reported to diagnose cytomegalovirus status with high specificity and sensitivity. A total of roughly 160 TCR beta chains were listed by the study as associated with cytomegalovirus. For the cohort, immune exposure information was limited to CMV serostatus.

Library preparation employed the immunoSEQ multiplex PCR assay. For the multiplex PCR, a mixture combining 60 forward primers for TCR Vbeta segments and 13 reverse primers for TCR Jbeta segments was used. The CDR3 region of rearranged TCR beta genes was amplified from genomic DNA by a multiplex PCR assay. On the Illumina HiSeq System, the amplified TCR beta libraries were sequenced as 87-base-pair reads. As for the authors' bioinformatics: A later analysis counted about 80 million unique TCR beta chains across the 700 or so repertoires, and roughly 9.9 million of these chains were shared by at least two donors. A nearest-neighbor algorithm error-corrected the raw reads and collapsed the reads into unique sequences, merging closely related sequences to remove PCR and sequencing errors. To assign V, D and J gene segments, CDR3 sequences were aligned to IMGT reference sequences. For a sequence to be retained, at least a six-nucleotide match to both a V gene segment and a J gene segment was required. Rearrangements were called productive when the CDR3 lacked stop codons and stayed in frame with V and J; all others were non-productive. Following IMGT convention, CDR3 was defined as the stretch from the second conserved V-encoded cysteine to the conserved J-encoded phenylalanine. Sequences without an unambiguous match to a single V gene segment were excluded from the earlier analysis of 500 to 700 of the donors. An earlier analysis of a few hundred of the donors classified V segments as functional when productive rearrangements were above 56.7% and as segregating when the standard deviation between donors was above 5%. A statistical classification framework was built to diagnose cytomegalovirus status from the catalog of TCR beta chain sequences. In a later analysis, TCR nucleotide sequences were compared against IMGT/GENE-DB human TR gene sequences so that V and J genes could be assigned. A later analysis assigned CDR3 sequences and most-parsimonious VDJ recombination scenarios with the TCRdist pipeline. A later analysis defined each TCR beta chain by its CDR3 amino acid sequence plus V-gene family, and excluded reads lacking a unique V-gene family. As a way to deal with suspected cross-contamination and a sequencing artifact, a later analysis dropped over 550 nucleotide sequences that were highly shared and had low generation probability. A later analysis calculated a clonal expansion index for each public chain from normalized within-repertoire ranks of inferred template counts. A later analysis computed generation probabilities with a VDJ recombination model fitted to out-of-frame rearrangements, and checked the results against IGoR. A later analysis scored TCR-TCR, TCR-HLA and TCR-CMV co-occurrence with hypergeometric tests, applying a repertoire-size bias correction to TCR pairs. In a later analysis, false discovery rates were estimated by permuting HLA or CMV assignments 20 times. In a later analysis, co-occurring TCRs were grouped using DBSCAN, with TCRdist sequence similarity added in when clustering inside HLA-allele-positive subsets. Repertoires with fewer than 30,000 or more than 120,000 public chains, plus five repertoires with anomalous nucleotide sharing, were excluded from co-occurrence clustering. TCRdb limited this immuneACCESS table to in-frame rearrangements with V and J called. A share of clones is missing; checked studies link under half to unresolved V genes, and the rest is unexplained. The V and J calls and clone size are taken from that table; D and trimming were inferred from the DNA. The sample's own table lists 90,000 to 150,000 clones. The ten biggest clones cover roughly 3.5% of the sample.

As regards this clone: No antigen is known for it.

In total, 630 or so healthy bone marrow donors made up the cohort. Cohort members were all nominally healthy when sampled, although unrecorded immune exposures were likely present. The donor was CMV seronegative and was included in the group of several hundred seronegative cohort members. A peripheral blood sample was provided by each donor, and peripheral blood mononuclear cells were used for TCR beta sequencing. Genomic DNA was extracted from the blood cell samples with the Qiagen DNeasy Blood Extraction Kit. Measured from the cysteine to the phenylalanine, the CDR3 is 13 residues long. Only CDR3 DNA remains: 39 bases, in frame from the first base. Between the V and J ends, shortened by 5 bases and 7 bases respectively, the junction contains 12 bases. CDR1 and CDR2, per the germline V gene, are SGHTA and FQGNSA.

The sample comprised PBMCs. This sequence uses TRBV7-2 and TRBJ2-1; too little of a D gene remains to name it. This TCR was recovered from a man aged 18-30 years in good health and CMV-seronegative. CDR3 sequence: CASSLILGNEQFF. Here is the DNA: TGTGCCAGCAGCCTTATCCTAGGAAATGAGCAGTTCTTC. With the portions outside the CDR3 filled from the reference TRBV7-2 and TRBJ2-1 genes, the complete variable region becomes GAGVSQSPSNKVTEKGKDVELRCDPISGHTALYWYRQSLGQGLEFLIYFQGNSAPDKSGLPSDRFSAERTGGSVSTLTIQRTQQEDSAVYLCASSLILGNEQFFGPGTRLTVL.